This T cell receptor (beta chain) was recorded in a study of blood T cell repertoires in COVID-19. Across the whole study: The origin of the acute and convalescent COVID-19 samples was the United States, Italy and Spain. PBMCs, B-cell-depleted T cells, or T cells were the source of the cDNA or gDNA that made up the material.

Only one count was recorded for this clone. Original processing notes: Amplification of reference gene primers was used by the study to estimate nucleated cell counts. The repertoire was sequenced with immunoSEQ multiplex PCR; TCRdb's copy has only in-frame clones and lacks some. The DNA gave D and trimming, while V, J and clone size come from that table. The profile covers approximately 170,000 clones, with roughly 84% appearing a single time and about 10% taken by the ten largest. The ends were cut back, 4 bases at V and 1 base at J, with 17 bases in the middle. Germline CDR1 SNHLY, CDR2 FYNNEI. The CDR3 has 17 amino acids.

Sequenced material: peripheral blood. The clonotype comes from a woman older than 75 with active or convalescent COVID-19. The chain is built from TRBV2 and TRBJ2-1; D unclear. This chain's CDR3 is CASSASPASRSYNEQFF. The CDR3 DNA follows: TGTGCCAGCAGTGCCTCCCCCGCTAGTAGGTCCTACAATGAGCAGTTCTTC.